The source of this TCR beta chain is a study of blood T cells in healthy people across ages. The ends lost 0 bases at V and 1 base at J; junction bases unmatched: 5. CDR3 length: 16 residues. CDR1 and CDR2 from the germline V gene are DFQATT and SNEGSKA (reference sequence). The authors ran a second PCR of roughly 6 to 12 cycles using a sample-barcoded 5' primer and a J-beta primer mix. TCRdb passed the 5' RACE reads through MiXCR, listing each CDR3 protein once. The sample lists approximately 1.5 million distinct CDR3 sequences; approximately 43% were seen once. This clonotype was found once. The V and J genes are TRBV20-1 and TRBJ2-1, with 8 bases that match TRBD2. Source material: blood. The sequence was obtained from a woman younger than 35 in good health. This CDR3 reads CSARDPGGVSYNEQFF. Written as DNA, the CDR3 is TGCAGTGCTAGAGATCCGGGGGGGGTTTCCTACAATGAGCAGTTCTTC.